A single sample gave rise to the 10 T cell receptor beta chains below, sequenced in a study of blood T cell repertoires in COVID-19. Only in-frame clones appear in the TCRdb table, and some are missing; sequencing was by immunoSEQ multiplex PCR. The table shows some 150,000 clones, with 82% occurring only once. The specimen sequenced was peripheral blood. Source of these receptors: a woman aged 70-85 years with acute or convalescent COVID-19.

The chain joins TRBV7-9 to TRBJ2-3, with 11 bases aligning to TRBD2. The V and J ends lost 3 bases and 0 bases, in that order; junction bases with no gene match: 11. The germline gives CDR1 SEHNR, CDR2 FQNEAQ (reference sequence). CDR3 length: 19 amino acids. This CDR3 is CASSFGTGTSGFSTDTQYF. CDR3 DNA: TGTGCCAGCAGCTTTGGGACTGGGACTAGCGGTTTTAGCACAGATACGCAGTATTTT.

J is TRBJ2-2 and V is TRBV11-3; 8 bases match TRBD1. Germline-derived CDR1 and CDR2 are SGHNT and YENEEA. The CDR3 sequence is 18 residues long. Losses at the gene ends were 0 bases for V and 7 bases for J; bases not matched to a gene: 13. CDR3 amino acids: CASSLERRDRPPDGELFF. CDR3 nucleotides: TGTGCCAGCAGCTTAGAAAGACGGGACAGGCCCCCGGACGGGGAGCTGTTTTTT.

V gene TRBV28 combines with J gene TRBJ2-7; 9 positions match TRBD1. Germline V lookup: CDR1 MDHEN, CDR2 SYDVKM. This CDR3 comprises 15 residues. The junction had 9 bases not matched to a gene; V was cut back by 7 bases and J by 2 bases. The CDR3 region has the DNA TGTGCCAGCACTCCCGGGACAGGGATTCCCTACGAGCAGTACTTC. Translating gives CASTPGTGIPYEQYF.

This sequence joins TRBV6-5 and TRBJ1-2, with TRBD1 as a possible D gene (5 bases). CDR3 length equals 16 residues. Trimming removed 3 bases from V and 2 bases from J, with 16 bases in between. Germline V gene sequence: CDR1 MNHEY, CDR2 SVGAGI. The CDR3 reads CASSYLGPGANYGYTF. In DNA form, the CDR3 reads TGTGCCAGCAGTTATTTGGGACCGGGAGCCAACTATGGCTACACCTTC.

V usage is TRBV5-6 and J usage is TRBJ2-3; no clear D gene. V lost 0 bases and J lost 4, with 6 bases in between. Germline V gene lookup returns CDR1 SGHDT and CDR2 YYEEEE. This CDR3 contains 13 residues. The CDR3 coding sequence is TGTGCCAGCAGCTTGGACTACGCAGATACGCAGTATTTT. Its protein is CASSLDYADTQYF.

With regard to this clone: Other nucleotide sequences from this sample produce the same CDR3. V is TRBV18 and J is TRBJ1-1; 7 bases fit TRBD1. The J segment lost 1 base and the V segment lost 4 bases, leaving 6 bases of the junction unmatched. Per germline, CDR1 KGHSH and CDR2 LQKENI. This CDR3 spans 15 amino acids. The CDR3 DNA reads TGTGCCAGCTCACTACGGACAGGCGAGAACACTGAAGCTTTCTTT. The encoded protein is CASSLRTGENTEAFF.

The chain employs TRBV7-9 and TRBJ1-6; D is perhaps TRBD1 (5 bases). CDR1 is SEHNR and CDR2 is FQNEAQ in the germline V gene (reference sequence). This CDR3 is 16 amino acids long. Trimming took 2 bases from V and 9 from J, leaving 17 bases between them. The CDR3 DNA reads TGTGCCAGCAGCTTAAGGACACCAAATACGGGTTCACCCCTCCACTTT. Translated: CASSLRTPNTGSPLHF.

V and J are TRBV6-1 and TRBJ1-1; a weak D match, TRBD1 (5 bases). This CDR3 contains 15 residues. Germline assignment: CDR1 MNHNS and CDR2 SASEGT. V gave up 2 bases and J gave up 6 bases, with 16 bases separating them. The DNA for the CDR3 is TGTGCCAGCAGTGAACCCGCAGGGCTCGGCGCTGAAGCTTTCTTT. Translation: CASSEPAGLGAEAFF.

CDR3 sequence: CASSQEHAGYNEQFF. The CDR3, as DNA: TGTGCCAGCAGCCAAGAACACGCAGGATACAATGAGCAGTTCTTC. The chain is built from TRBV3-1 (or the pseudogene TRBV3-2) and TRBJ2-1, with unresolved D. The germline V and J ends were trimmed by 0 bases and 4 bases, with 10 bases remaining between them. Germline V lookup: CDR1 LGHDT, CDR2 YNNKEL (reference sequence). CDR3 size: 15 residues.

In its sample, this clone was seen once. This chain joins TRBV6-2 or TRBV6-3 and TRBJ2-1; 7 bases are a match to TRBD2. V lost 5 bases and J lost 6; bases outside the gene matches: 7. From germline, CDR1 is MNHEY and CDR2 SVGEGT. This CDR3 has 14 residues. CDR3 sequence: CASSLTGLPNEQFF. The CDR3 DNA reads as TGTGCCAGCAGTCTAACGGGACTACCCAATGAGCAGTTCTTC.